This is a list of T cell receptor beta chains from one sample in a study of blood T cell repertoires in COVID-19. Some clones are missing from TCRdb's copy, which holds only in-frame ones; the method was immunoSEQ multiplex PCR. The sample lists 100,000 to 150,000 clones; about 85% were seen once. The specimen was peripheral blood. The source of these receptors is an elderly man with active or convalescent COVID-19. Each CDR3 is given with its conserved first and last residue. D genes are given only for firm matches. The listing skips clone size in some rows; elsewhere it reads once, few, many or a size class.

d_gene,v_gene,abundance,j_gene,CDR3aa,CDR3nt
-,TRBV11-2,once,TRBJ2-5,CASSPYRQTGKVRETQYF,TGTGCCAGCAGCCCCTACCGCCAAACAGGGAAGGTTCGGGAGACCCAGTACTTC
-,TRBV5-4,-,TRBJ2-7,CASSLGLAETYEQYF,TGTGCCAGCAGCTTGGGACTGGCGGAAACCTACGAGCAGTACTTC
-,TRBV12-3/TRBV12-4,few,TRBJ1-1,CASSFSWNTEAFF,TGTGCCAGCAGTTTTAGCTGGAACACTGAAGCTTTCTTT
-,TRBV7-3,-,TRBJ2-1,CASSQPGQSSYNEQFF,TGTGCCAGCAGCCAGCCAGGACAGAGCTCCTACAATGAGCAGTTCTTC
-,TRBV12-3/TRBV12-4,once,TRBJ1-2,CASKGSPYGYTF,TGTGCAAGCAAAGGGAGTCCCTATGGCTACACCTTC
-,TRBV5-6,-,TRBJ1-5,CASSPSRVNQPQHF,TGTGCCAGCAGCCCATCCAGGGTAAATCAGCCCCAGCATTTT
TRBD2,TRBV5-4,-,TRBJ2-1,CASSLILSGDYNEQFF,TGTGCCAGCAGCTTGATTCTTAGCGGGGACTACAATGAGCAGTTCTTC
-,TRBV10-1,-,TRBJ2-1,CASRTGRDNEQFF,TGCGCCAGCCGGACAGGGAGGGACAATGAGCAGTTCTTC
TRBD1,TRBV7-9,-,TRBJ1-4,CASSERQGAGEKLFF,TGTGCCAGCAGCGAACGACAGGGGGCTGGGGAAAAACTGTTTTTT
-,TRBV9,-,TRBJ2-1,CASSVGGGSYNEQFF,TGTGCCAGCAGCGTAGGAGGGGGCTCCTACAATGAGCAGTTCTTC
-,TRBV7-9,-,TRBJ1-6,CASDIGGVGSPLHF,TGTGCCAGCGATATCGGCGGGGTGGGTTCACCCCTCCACTTT
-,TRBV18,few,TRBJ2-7,CASSGVRAAGHEQYF,TGTGCCAGCTCCGGGGTAAGGGCAGCGGGTCACGAGCAGTACTTC
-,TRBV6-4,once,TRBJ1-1,CASSEESHTEAFF,TGTGCCAGCAGTGAAGAGAGCCACACTGAAGCTTTCTTT
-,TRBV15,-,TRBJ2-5,CATSRDIGPQETQYF,TGTGCCACCAGCAGAGATATCGGTCCTCAAGAGACCCAGTACTTC
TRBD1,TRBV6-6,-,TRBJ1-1,CASSSSTGAHTEAFF,TGTGCCAGCAGTAGCTCGACAGGGGCGCACACTGAAGCTTTCTTT
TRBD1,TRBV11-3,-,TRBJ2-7,CASSSRGSSYEQYF,TGTGCCAGCAGCTCCAGGGGGAGCTCCTACGAGCAGTACTTC
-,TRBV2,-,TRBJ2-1,CASSAQGSYNEQFF,TGTGCCAGCAGTGCCCAGGGATCCTACAATGAGCAGTTCTTC
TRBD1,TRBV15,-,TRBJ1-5,CATASRGTENQPQHF,TGTGCCACCGCTTCCCGCGGGACAGAAAATCAGCCCCAGCATTTT
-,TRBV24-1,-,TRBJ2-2,CATSDHDRTGELFF,TGTGCCACCAGTGACCACGACAGAACCGGGGAGCTGTTTTTT
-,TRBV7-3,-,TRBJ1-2,CASSLAGIPYGYTF,TGTGCCAGCAGCTTGGCAGGGATCCCTTATGGCTACACCTTC
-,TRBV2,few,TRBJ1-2,CASSERTDYGYTF,TGTGCCAGCAGTGAACGGACAGACTATGGCTACACCTTC
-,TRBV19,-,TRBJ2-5,CASSTAAPLTQYF,TGTGCCAGTAGTACTGCGGCCCCTTTGACCCAGTACTTC
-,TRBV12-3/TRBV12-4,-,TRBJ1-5,CASSFGRDQPQHF,TGTGCCAGCAGTTTCGGTCGGGATCAGCCCCAGCATTTT
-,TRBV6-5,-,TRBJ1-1,CASSYSSPRVNTEAFF,TGTGCCAGCAGTTACTCGAGTCCCAGGGTGAACACTGAAGCTTTCTTT
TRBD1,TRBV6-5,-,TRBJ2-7,CASSSRTGNYEQYF,TGTGCCAGCAGTTCCCGGACAGGGAACTACGAGCAGTACTTC
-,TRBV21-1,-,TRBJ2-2,CASSKSRLAGLGTGELFF,TGTGCCAGCAGCAAATCCCGCCTAGCGGGATTAGGCACCGGGGAGCTGTTTTTT
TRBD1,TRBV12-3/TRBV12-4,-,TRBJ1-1,CASSWTGRTEAFF,TGTGCCAGCAGTTGGACAGGGCGCACTGAAGCTTTCTTT
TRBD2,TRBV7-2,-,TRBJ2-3,CASSLAPLAGVTDTQYF,TGTGCCAGCAGCTTAGCACCCCTAGCGGGAGTGACAGATACGCAGTATTTT
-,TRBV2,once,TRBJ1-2,CASKQGAIVGGYTF,TGTGCCAGCAAGCAGGGCGCAATCGTCGGAGGCTACACCTTC
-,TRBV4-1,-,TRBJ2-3,CASSQAPLGSYTQYF,TGCGCCAGCAGCCAAGCCCCGTTGGGGAGTTATACGCAGTATTTT
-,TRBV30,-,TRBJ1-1,CAWSKQAPNTEAFF,TGTGCCTGGAGTAAGCAGGCCCCTAACACTGAAGCTTTCTTT
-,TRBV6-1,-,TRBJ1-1,CASSEAHTNTEAFF,TGTGCCAGCAGTGAAGCGCACACGAACACTGAAGCTTTCTTT
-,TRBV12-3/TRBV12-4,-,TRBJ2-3,CASSLNLSGTQYF,TGTGCCAGCAGTTTAAACCTCTCCGGTACGCAGTATTTT
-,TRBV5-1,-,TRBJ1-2,CASSLLALGHGYTF,TGCGCCAGCAGCTTGTTAGCCCTTGGCCATGGCTACACCTTC
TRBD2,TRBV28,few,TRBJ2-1,CASSPRTRLLFF,TGTGCCAGCAGTCCTCGGACTAGGTTGCTGTTCTTC
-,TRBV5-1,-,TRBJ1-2,CASSSSPNYGYTF,TGCGCCAGCAGCTCGAGTCCTAACTATGGCTACACCTTC
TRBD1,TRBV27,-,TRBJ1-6,CASSLDRVNSPLHF,TGTGCCAGCAGTTTAGACAGGGTAAATTCACCCCTCCACTTT
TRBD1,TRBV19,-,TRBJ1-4,CASSRYRGGREKLFF,TGTGCCAGTAGTAGATACAGGGGCGGACGGGAAAAACTGTTTTTT
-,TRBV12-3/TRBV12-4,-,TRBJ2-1,CASSVGAGEQFF,TGTGCCAGCAGTGTCGGCGCAGGGGAGCAGTTCTTC
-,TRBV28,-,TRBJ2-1,CASSLTERRRLNEQFF,TGTGCCAGCAGTTTAACAGAGCGGAGGCGCTTAAATGAGCAGTTCTTC
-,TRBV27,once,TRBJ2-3,CASTTLPSADTQYF,TGTGCCAGCACCACCCTACCTAGCGCAGATACGCAGTATTTT
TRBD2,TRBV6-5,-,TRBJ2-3,CASSWTSGGNTDTQYF,TGTGCCAGCAGTTGGACTAGCGGGGGGAACACAGATACGCAGTATTTT
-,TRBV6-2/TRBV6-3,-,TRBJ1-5,CASSWTDAGPQHF,TGTGCCAGCAGTTGGACAGACGCAGGGCCCCAGCATTTT